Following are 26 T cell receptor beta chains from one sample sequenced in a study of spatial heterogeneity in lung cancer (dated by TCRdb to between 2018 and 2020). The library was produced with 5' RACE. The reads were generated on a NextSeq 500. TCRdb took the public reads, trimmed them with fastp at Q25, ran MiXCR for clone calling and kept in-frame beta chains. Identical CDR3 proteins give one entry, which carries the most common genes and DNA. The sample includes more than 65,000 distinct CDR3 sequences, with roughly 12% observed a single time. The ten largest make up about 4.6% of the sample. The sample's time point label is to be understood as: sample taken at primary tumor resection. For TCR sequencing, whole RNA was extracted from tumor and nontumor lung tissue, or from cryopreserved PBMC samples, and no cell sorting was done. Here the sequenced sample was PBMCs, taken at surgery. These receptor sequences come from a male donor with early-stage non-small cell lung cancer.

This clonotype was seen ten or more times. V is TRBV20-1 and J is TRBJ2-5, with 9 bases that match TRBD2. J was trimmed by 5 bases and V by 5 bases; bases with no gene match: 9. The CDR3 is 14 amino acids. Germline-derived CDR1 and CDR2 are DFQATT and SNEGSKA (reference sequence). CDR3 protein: CSAWQRGVLETQYF. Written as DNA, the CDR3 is TGCAGTGCTTGGCAGCGGGGGGTCCTGGAGACCCAGTACTTC.

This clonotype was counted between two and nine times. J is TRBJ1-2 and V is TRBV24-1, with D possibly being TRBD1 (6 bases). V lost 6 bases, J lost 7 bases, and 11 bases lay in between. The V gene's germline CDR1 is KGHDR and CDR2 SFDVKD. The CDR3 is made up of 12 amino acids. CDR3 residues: CATSSGAPGYTF. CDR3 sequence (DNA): TGTGCCACCAGTTCAGGGGCGCCTGGCTACACCTTC.

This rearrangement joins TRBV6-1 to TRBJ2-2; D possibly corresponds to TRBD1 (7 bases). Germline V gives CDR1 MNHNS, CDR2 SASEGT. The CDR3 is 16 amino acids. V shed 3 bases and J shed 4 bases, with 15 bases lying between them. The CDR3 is CASSEQAGQSTGELFF. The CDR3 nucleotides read TGTGCCAGCAGTGAGCAGGCGGGACAGTCCACCGGGGAGCTGTTTTTT.

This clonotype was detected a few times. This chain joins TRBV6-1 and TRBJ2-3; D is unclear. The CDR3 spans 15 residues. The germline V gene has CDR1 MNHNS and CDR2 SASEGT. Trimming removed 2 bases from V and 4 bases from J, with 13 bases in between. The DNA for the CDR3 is TGTGCCAGCAGTGAACTCCAAGGAATTTCAGATACGCAGTATTTT. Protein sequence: CASSELQGISDTQYF.

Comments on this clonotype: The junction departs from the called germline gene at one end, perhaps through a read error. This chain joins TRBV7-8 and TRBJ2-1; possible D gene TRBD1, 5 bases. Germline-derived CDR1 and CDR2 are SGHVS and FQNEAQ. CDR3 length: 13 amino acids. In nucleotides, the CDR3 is TGTGCCAACAGCTTATTTCAGGGAAATGAGCAGTTCTTC. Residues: CANSLFQGNEQFF.

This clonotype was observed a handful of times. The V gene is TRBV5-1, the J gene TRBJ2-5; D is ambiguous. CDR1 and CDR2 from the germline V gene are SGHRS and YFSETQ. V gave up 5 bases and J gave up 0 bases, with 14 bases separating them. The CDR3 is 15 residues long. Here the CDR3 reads CASSFKLGYQETQYF. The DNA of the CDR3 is TGCGCCAGCAGTTTCAAACTCGGGTACCAAGAGACCCAGTACTTC.

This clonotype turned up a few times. CDR3: CASSFSGGTTDTQYF. The CDR3 DNA reads TGCGCCAGCAGCTTTAGCGGGGGAACCACAGATACGCAGTATTTT. J is TRBJ2-3 and V is TRBV5-1; 9 nucleotides align to TRBD2. Germline values: CDR1 SGHRS, CDR2 YFSETQ. V shed 2 bases and J 2 bases; nucleotides not matched to a gene: 3. This CDR3 is 15 amino acids long.

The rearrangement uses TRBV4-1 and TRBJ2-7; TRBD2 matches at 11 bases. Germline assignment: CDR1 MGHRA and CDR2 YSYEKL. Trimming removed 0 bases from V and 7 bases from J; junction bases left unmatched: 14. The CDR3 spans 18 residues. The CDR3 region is CASSQEEGLAARKQEQYF. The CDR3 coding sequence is TGCGCCAGCAGCCAAGAAGAGGGACTAGCGGCCAGGAAACAGGAGCAGTACTTC.

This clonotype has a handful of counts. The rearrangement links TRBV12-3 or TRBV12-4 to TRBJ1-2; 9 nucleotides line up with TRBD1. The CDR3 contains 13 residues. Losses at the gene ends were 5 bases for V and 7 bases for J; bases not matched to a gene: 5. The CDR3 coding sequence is TGTGCCAGCAGTGAGGGACAGGGAGGTGGCTACACCTTC. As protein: CASSEGQGGGYTF.

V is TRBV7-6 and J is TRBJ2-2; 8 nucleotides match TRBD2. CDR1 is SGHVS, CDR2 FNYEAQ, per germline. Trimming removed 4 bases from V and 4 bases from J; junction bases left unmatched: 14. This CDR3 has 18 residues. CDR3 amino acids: CASSSTLSGSGGTGELFF. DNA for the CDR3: TGTGCCAGCAGCTCGACCTTAAGCGGGAGCGGAGGCACCGGGGAGCTGTTTTTT.

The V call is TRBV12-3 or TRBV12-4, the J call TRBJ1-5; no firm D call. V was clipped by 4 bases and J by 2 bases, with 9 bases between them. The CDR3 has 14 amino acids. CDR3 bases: TGTGCCAGCAGTTGGGGTCTGGGCAATCAGCCCCAGCATTTT. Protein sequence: CASSWGLGNQPQHF.

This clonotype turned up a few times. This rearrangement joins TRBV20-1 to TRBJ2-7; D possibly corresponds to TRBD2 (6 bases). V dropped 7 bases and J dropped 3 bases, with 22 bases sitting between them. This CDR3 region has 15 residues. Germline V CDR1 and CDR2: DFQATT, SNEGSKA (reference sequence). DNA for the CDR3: TGCAGTGTCGGGGGTCCCGGACCGTACATCTACGAGCAGTACTTC. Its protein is CSVGGPGPYIYEQYF.

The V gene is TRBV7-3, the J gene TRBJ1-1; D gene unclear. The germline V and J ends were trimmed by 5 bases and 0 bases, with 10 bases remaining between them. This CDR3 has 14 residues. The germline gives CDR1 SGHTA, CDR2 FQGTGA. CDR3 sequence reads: CASSPGPLNTEAFF. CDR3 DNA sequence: TGTGCCAGCAGCCCTGGACCGCTGAACACTGAAGCTTTCTTT. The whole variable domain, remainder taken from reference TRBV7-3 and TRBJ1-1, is GAGVSQTPSNKVTEKGKYVELRCDPISGHTALYWYRQSLGQGPEFLIYFQGTGAADDSGLPNDRFFAVRPEGSVSTLKIQRTERGDSAVYLCASSPGPLNTEAFFGQGTRLTVV.

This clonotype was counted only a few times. The CDR3 DNA follows: TGCAGCGTTGCGGACATTCGCACAGATACGCAGTATTTT. As protein: CSVADIRTDTQYF. The V gene is TRBV29-1, the J gene TRBJ2-3; TRBD1 is a possible D gene (5 bases). The germline V gene encodes CDR1 SQVTM and CDR2 ANQGSEA. V was cut by 4 bases and J by 1 base, with 9 bases left in between. The CDR3 consists of 13 residues.

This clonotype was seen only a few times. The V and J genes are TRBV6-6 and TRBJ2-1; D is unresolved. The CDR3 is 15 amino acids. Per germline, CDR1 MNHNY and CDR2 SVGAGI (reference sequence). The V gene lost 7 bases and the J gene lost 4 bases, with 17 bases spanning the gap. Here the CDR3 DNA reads TGTGCCAGCATTCCCCCGGGCCTCGCTTACAATGAGCAGTTCTTC. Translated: CASIPPGLAYNEQFF.

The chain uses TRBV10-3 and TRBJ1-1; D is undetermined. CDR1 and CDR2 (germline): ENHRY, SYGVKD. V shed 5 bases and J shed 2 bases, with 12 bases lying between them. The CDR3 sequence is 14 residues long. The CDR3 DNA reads TGTGCCATCAGTAATTCGGGATCCAACACTGAAGCTTTCTTT. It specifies CAISNSGSNTEAFF.

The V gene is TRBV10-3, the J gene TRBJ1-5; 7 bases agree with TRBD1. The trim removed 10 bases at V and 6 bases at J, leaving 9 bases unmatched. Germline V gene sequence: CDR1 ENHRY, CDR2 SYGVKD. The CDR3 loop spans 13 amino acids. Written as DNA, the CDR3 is TGTGCCACCGACAGGGATCCGGGTCAGCCCCAGCATTTT. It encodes CATDRDPGQPQHF.

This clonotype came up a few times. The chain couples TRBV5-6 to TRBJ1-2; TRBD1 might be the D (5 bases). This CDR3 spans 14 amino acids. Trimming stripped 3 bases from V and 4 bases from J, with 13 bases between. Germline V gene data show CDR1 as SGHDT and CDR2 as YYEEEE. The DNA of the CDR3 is TGTGCCAGCAGCTCGCGGGGGACGGTCTATGGCTACACCTTC. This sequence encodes CASSSRGTVYGYTF.

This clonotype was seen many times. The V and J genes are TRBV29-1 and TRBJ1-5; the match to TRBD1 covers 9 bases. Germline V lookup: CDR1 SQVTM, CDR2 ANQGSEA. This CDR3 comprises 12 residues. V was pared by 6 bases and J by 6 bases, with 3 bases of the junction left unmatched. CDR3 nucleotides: TGCAGCGTGTCGACAGGGGGTCAGCCCCAGCATTTT. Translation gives CSVSTGGQPQHF.

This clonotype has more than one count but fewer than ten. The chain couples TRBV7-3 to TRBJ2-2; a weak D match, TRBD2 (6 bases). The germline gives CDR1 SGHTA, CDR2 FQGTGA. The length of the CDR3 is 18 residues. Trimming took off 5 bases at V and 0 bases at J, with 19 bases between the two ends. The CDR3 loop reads CASSPGLHSKTNTGELFF. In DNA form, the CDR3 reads TGTGCCAGCAGCCCCGGACTACACTCCAAAACGAACACCGGGGAGCTGTTTTTT.

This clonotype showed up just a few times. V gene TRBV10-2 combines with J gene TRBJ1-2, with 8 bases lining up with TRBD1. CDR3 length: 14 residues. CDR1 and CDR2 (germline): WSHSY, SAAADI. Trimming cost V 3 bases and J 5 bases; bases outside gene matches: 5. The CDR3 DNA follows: TGCGCCAGCAGTGACAGGGGGCTGGAATATGGCTACACCTTC. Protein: CASSDRGLEYGYTF.

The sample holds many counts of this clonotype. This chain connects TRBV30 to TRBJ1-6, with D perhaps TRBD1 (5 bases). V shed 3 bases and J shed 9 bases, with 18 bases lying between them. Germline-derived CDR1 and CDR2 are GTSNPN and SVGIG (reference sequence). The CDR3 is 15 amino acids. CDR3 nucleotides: TGTGCCTGGAGCAGCTTAGGGGCGAGATTTTCACCCCTCCACTTT. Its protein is CAWSSLGARFSPLHF. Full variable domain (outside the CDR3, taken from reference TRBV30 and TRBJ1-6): SQTIHQWPATLVQPVGSPLSLECTVEGTSNPNLYWYRQAAGRGLQLLFYSVGIGQISSEVPQNLSASRPQDRQFILSSKKLLLSDSGFYLCAWSSLGARFSPLHFGNGTRLTVT.

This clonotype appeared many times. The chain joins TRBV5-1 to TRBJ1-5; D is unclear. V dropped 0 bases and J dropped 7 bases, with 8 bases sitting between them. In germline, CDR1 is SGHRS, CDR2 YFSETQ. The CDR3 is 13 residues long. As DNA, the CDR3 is TGCGCCAGCAGCTTGGCCGGAGGCCAGCCCCAGCATTTT. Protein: CASSLAGGQPQHF.

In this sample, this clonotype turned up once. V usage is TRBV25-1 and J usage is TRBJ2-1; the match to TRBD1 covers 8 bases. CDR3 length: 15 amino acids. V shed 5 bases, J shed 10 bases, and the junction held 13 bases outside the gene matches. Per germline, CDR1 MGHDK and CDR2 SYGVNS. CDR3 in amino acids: CASSKNAGTGGEQFF. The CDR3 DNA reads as TGTGCCAGCAGTAAAAACGCCGGGACAGGAGGCGAGCAGTTCTTC. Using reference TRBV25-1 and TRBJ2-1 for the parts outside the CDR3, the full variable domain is EADIYQTPRYLVIGTGKKITLECSQTMGHDKMYWYQQDPGMELHLIHYSYGVNSTEKGDLSSESTVSRIRTEHFPLTLESARPSHTSQYLCASSKNAGTGGEQFFGPGTRLTVL.

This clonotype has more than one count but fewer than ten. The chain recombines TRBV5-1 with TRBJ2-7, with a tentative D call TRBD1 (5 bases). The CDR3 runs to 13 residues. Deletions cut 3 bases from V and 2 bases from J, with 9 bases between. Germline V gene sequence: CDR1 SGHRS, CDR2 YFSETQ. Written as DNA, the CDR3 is TGCGCCAGCAGCTCTCGACAGCCCTACGAGCAGTACTTC. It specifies CASSSRQPYEQYF.

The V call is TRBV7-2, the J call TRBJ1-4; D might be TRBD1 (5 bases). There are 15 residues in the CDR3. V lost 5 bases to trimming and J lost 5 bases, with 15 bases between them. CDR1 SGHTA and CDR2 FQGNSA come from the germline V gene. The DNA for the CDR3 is TGTGCCAGCAGCGCCACTCCCGGGGCAAATGAAAAACTGTTTTTT. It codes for CASSATPGANEKLFF. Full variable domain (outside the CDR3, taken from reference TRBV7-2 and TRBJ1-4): GAGVSQSPSNKVTEKGKDVELRCDPISGHTALYWYRQSLGQGLEFLIYFQGNSAPDKSGLPSDRFSAERTGGSVSTLTIQRTQQEDSAVYLCASSATPGANEKLFFGSGTQLSVL.